This is a list of T cell receptor beta chains from one sample in a study of cytomegalovirus exposure and HLA in healthy donors. TCRdb's table, derived via immunoSEQ multiplex PCR, lists solely in-frame clones and lacks some. The sample includes 90,000 to 120,000 clones, 76% seen only once; the top ten take approximately 2%. The sequenced sample was PBMCs. These receptors all come from a man younger than 35 in good health and CMV-seronegative. The CDR3 runs from the conserved cysteine through the conserved F or W. D genes are given only for firm matches. The size of a clone is reported for some rows only, either as once, few or many, or as a class for expanded clones.

J,D,length,V,size,CDR3,DNA
TRBJ2-3,TRBD1,16,TRBV4-2,few,CASSQEEGQGTDTQYF,TGTGCCAGCAGCCAAGAAGAGGGACAGGGCACAGATACGCAGTATTTT
TRBJ2-3,TRBD2,16,TRBV5-4,NA,CASSLEGTRVPDTQYF,TGTGCCAGCAGCTTGGAAGGGACTAGAGTTCCGGATACGCAGTATTTT
TRBJ2-7,TRBD1,16,TRBV5-6,NA,CASSIDRGIRSYEQYF,TGTGCCAGCAGCATAGACAGGGGGATAAGGTCCTACGAGCAGTACTTC
TRBJ2-1,NA,15,TRBV10-1,NA,CASSESRGSYNEQFF,TGCGCCAGCAGTGAGTCGCGGGGCTCCTACAATGAGCAGTTCTTC
TRBJ2-7,NA,14,TRBV6-5,NA,CASSNSAGVGEQYF,TGTGCCAGCAGCAACTCTGCCGGCGTCGGGGAGCAGTACTTC
TRBJ2-3,TRBD1,14,TRBV19,NA,CASSTGGRQDTQYF,TGTGCCAGTTCCACAGGGGGGCGACAAGATACGCAGTATTTT
TRBJ1-2,NA,15,TRBV7-2,NA,CASSLRPGHHGGYTF,TGTGCCAGCAGCTTACGCCCGGGACACCATGGAGGCTACACCTTC
TRBJ1-2,TRBD1,15,TRBV5-8,NA,CASSSGAGGRYGYTF,TGTGCCAGCAGCTCAGGGGCAGGGGGAAGGTATGGCTACACCTTC
TRBJ2-7,TRBD1,16,TRBV19,NA,CASSPMGTGINYEQYF,TGTGCCAGTAGCCCCATGGGGACAGGGATTAACTACGAGCAGTACTTC
TRBJ2-5,TRBD2,15,TRBV9,NA,CASSGLAGTQETQYF,TGTGCCAGCAGCGGTTTAGCGGGGACGCAAGAGACCCAGTACTTC
TRBJ1-3,NA,12,TRBV18,NA,CASSPTENTIYF,TGTGCCAGCTCACCCACTGAAAACACCATATATTTT
TRBJ1-5,NA,16,TRBV6-1,NA,CASSEREGYRGQPQHF,TGTGCCAGCAGTGAAAGGGAAGGTTATCGGGGTCAGCCCCAGCATTTT
TRBJ2-5,TRBD2,17,TRBV5-1,NA,CASSRGTSGGTQETQYF,TGCGCCAGCAGCCGTGGGACTAGCGGGGGGACCCAAGAGACCCAGTACTTC
TRBJ1-4,NA,14,TRBV19,few,CASRKTGANEKLFF,TGTGCCAGTAGGAAGACGGGAGCTAATGAAAAACTGTTTTTT
TRBJ1-2,NA,15,TRBV7-8,NA,CASSGVQFDSDGYTF,TGTGCCAGCAGCGGAGTACAATTCGACTCGGATGGCTACACCTTC
TRBJ2-7,NA,14,TRBV19,NA,CASSIGSGYNEQYF,TGTGCCAGTAGTATCGGTTCAGGGTACAACGAGCAGTACTTC
TRBJ1-5,TRBD1,15,TRBV28,NA,CAISGQGQGVQPQHF,TGTGCCATCTCCGGACAGGGGCAGGGGGTGCAGCCCCAGCATTTT
TRBJ1-4,NA,11,TRBV19,NA,CASSTQQALLF,TGTGCCAGTAGTACCCAACAGGCACTGCTTTTT
TRBJ1-2,TRBD1,17,TRBV5-4,many,CASSHTAAGQGGSGYTF,TGTGCCAGCAGCCACACAGCAGCGGGACAGGGCGGCAGTGGCTACACCTTC
TRBJ2-2,TRBD2,17,TRBV7-8,NA,CASSLRPGGENTGELFF,TGTGCCAGCAGCTTGAGGCCGGGGGGGGAGAACACCGGGGAGCTGTTTTTT
TRBJ2-7,TRBD1,17,TRBV14,NA,CASSRKTPGTGASEQYF,TGTGCCAGCAGCCGAAAGACTCCAGGGACAGGGGCGAGCGAGCAGTACTTC
TRBJ1-2,NA,16,TRBV14,once,CASSQGFETERYGYTF,TGTGCCAGCAGCCAAGGCTTCGAGACAGAACGATATGGCTACACCTTC
TRBJ2-7,TRBD2,17,TRBV7-2,once,CASRSGGSGGLSREQYF,TGTGCCAGCCGCTCGGGGGGATCGGGGGGGCTGAGTCGCGAGCAGTACTTC
TRBJ1-2,NA,14,TRBV5-4,NA,CASSLATEARGYTF,TGTGCCAGCAGCTTGGCCACGGAGGCGCGCGGCTACACCTTC
TRBJ2-1,TRBD1,17,TRBV7-7,NA,CASSLAPLQGMVGEQFF,TGTGCCAGCAGCTTAGCCCCTTTACAGGGGATGGTTGGTGAGCAGTTCTTC
TRBJ2-2,TRBD1,16,TRBV27,NA,CASSLWGTGGTGELFF,TGTGCCAGCAGTTTATGGGGGACAGGGGGGACCGGGGAGCTGTTTTTT